The text below deals with one TCR beta chain. The antigen remains unidentified. TCRdb redid the calling of the RT-PCR reads with MiXCR, one entry per CDR3 protein. The repertoire holds over 450,000 distinct CDR3 sequences, with under 15% as singletons. The record originates from a study of response to subunit inactivated influenza vaccine. Overall study results and limits: There was a suggestion from the authors that each seasonal influenza vaccination recruits few new T cells.

This CDR3 spans 13 amino acids. Trimming took off 4 bases at V and 6 bases at J, with 13 bases between the two ends. The germline V gene encodes CDR1 SQVTM and CDR2 ANQGSEA. This specimen was PBMCs from blood, taken about 40 days after vaccination. This chain joins TRBV29-1 and TRBJ2-1; D unresolved. This TCR derives from a man between 45 and 60 years old who received an inactivated influenza vaccine. The CDR3 sequence: CSVGPPVSNEQFF. CDR3 nucleotides: TGCAGCGTTGGCCCCCCCGTCTCCAATGAGCAGTTCTTC.